The TCR beta chain under discussion was sequenced for a study of T-cell reconstitution after alpha-beta-depleted transplantation in children. Study-wide points: Recipient T cells and thymic progenitors that survived gave rise to the high TCRbeta diversity observed at day 60 in some patients. T-cell counts and diversity at one year following transplant were attributed mainly to newly produced T cells.

Researchers prepared the TCRbeta library using unique molecular identifiers, the study reports. From the PCR reads, TCRdb called clonotypes with MiXCR, one entry per CDR3 protein. This sample has 700,000 to 950,000 distinct CDR3 sequences, with roughly 15% found just once. This clonotype was observed at least ten times. Its target is unknown. The source is a male patient between 10 and 17 years old who had a stem cell transplant for acute lymphoblastic leukemia, so the T cells may come from the graft donor. This specimen was PBMCs, mostly from graft donor cells, taken 360 days after TCRalphabeta/CD19-depleted stem cell transplant.

CDR3 nucleotides: TGTGCCAGCAGTACTGCGGGAGAGACCCAGTACTTC. This codes for CASSTAGETQYF. The rearrangement links TRBV12-3 or TRBV12-4 to TRBJ2-5; possible D gene TRBD2, 5 bases. This CDR3 contains 12 residues. Trimming removed 5 bases from V and 4 bases from J, with 8 bases in between.